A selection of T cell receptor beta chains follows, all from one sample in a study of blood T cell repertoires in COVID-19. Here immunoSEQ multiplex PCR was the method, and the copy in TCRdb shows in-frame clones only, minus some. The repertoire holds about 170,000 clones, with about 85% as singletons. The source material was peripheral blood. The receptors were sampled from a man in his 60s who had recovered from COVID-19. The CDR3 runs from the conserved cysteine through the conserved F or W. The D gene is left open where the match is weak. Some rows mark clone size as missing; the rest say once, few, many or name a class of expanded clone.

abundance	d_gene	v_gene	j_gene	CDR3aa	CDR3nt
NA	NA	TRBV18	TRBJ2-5	CATQAGQGSEETQYF	TGTGCCACCCAGGCCGGGCAGGGTAGTGAAGAGACCCAGTACTTC
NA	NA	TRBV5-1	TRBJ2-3	CASSLGQSTDTQYF	TGCGCCAGCAGCTTGGGTCAGAGCACAGATACGCAGTATTTT
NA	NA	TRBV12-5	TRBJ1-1	CASGLVRQGPAMNTEAFF	TGTGCTAGTGGTTTGGTTCGGCAGGGCCCTGCTATGAACACTGAAGCTTTCTTT
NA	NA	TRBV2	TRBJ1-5	CASGPDNQPQHF	TGTGCCAGCGGCCCCGACAATCAGCCCCAGCATTTT
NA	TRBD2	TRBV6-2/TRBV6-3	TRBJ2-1	CASSPGLAVAGQFF	TGTGCCAGCAGTCCCGGACTAGCGGTCGCCGGGCAGTTCTTC
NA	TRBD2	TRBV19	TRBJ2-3	CASRPSGGGDTQYF	TGTGCCAGTAGGCCTAGCGGGGGTGGAGATACGCAGTATTTT
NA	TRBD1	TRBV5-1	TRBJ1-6	CASSLASDRVDSPLHF	TGCGCCAGCAGCTTGGCCTCAGACAGGGTCGATTCACCCCTCCACTTT
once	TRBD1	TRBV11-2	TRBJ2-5	CASSQTGGSLLQETQYF	TGTGCCAGCAGCCAGACAGGGGGGAGCCTTCTCCAAGAGACCCAGTACTTC
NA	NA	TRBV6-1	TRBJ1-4	CASSEFPTEEKLFF	TGTGCCAGCAGTGAATTCCCCACGGAGGAAAAACTGTTTTTT
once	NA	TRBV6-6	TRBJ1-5	CASSGETGFNQPQHF	TGTGCCAGCAGTGGTGAGACAGGATTCAATCAGCCCCAGCATTTT
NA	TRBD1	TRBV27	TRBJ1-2	CASSRTGGAGYGYTF	TGTGCCAGCAGTCGGACAGGGGGCGCGGGCTATGGCTACACCTTC
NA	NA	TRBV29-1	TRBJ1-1	CSVSMSVTEAFF	TGCAGCGTCTCAATGAGCGTCACTGAAGCTTTCTTT
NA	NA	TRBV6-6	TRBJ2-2	CASLWGANTGELFF	TGTGCCAGCCTCTGGGGGGCGAACACCGGGGAGCTGTTTTTT
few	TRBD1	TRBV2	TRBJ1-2	CASSYGGTDYGYTF	TGTGCCAGCTCGTATGGGGGGACAGACTATGGCTACACCTTC
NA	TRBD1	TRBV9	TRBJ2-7	CASSVYSGTGLSYEQYF	TGTGCCAGCAGCGTATACTCCGGGACAGGGCTCTCCTACGAGCAGTACTTC
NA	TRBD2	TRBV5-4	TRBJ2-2	CASSLAGAANTGELFF	TGTGCCAGCAGCCTAGCGGGGGCGGCGAACACCGGGGAGCTGTTTTTT
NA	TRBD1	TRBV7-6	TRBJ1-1	CASVRDRHPEAFF	TGTGCCAGCGTCCGGGACAGGCACCCTGAAGCTTTCTTT
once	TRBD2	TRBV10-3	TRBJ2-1	CAISGRGGTSGMEQFF	TGTGCCATCAGTGGAAGAGGCGGGACTAGCGGCATGGAGCAGTTCTTC
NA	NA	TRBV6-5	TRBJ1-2	CASSYSPAGHYGYTF	TGTGCCAGCAGCTATTCCCCGGCAGGGCACTATGGCTACACCTTC
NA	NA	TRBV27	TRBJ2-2	CASSLSSGDANTGELFF	TGTGCCAGCAGTTTAAGTAGCGGAGACGCGAACACCGGGGAGCTGTTTTTT
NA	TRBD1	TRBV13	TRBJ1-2	CASSFGQANYGYTF	TGTGCCAGCAGCTTCGGACAGGCCAACTATGGCTACACCTTC
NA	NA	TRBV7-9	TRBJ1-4	CASSLYRDDEKLFF	TGTGCCAGCAGCTTATACAGGGATGACGAAAAACTGTTTTTT
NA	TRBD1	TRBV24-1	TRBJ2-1	CATSDRDRGRYNEQFF	TGTGCCACCAGTGACCGGGACAGGGGAAGGTACAATGAGCAGTTCTTC
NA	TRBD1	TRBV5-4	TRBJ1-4	CASSLDRGEKLFF	TGTGCCAGCAGTTTGGACAGGGGGGAAAAACTGTTTTTT
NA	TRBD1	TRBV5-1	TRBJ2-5	CASSRDRGFEETQYF	TGCGCCAGCAGCCGCGACAGGGGTTTTGAAGAGACCCAGTACTTC
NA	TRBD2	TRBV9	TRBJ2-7	CASSVGGGVAGEQYF	TGTGCCAGCAGCGTCGGGGGAGGGGTTGCGGGTGAGCAGTACTTC
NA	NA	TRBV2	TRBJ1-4	CASGEESDEKLFF	TGTGCCTCCGGGGAGGAATCGGATGAAAAACTGTTTTTT
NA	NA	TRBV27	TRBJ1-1	CASSPLAGNTEAFF	TGTGCCAGCAGTCCACTCGCAGGGAACACTGAAGCTTTCTTT
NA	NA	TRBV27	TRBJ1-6	CASSPRPAGAGSLSPLHF	TGTGCCAGCAGTCCACGCCCGGCAGGCGCAGGCTCTCTTTCACCCCTCCACTTT
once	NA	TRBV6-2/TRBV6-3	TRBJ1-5	CASSFGLDQPQHF	TGTGCCAGCAGTTTCGGACTCGATCAGCCCCAGCATTTT
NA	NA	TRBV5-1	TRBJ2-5	CASSSRKTGTQETQYF	TGCGCCAGCAGCTCCAGAAAGACCGGGACACAAGAGACCCAGTACTTC
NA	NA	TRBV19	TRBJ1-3	CASSIGFQTSGNTIYF	TGTGCCAGTAGTATCGGGTTTCAGACCTCTGGAAACACCATATATTTT
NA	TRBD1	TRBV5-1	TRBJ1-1	CASSLIGQGNTEAFF	TGCGCCAGCAGCTTGATAGGACAGGGGAACACTGAAGCTTTCTTT
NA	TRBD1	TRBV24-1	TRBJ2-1	CATSDFTGTGNNEQFF	TGTGCCACCAGTGATTTCACCGGGACAGGTAACAATGAGCAGTTCTTC
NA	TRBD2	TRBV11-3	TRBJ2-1	CASSPGLTSGSGNEQFF	TGTGCCAGCAGCCCCGGACTTACTAGCGGTTCGGGCAATGAGCAGTTCTTC
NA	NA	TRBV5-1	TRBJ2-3	CASSLSPPGGDTQYF	TGCGCCAGCAGCTTGAGTCCCCCCGGGGGAGATACGCAGTATTTT
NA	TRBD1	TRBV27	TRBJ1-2	CASSSHSRQGAYYGYTF	TGTGCCAGCAGTTCTCATTCTCGACAGGGGGCATACTATGGCTACACCTTC
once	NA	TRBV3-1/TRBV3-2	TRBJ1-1	CASSQDGLGGAFF	TGTGCCAGCAGCCAAGATGGCCTGGGGGGAGCTTTCTTT
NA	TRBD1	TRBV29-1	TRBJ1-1	CSATKTGGNLGVF	TGCAGCGCTACAAAGACAGGGGGCAACTTGGGGGTCTTT
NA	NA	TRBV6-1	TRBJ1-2	CASSEAGGVVGYTF	TGTGCCAGCAGTGAAGCGGGCGGGGTGGTCGGCTACACCTTC
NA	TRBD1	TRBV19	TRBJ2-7	CASSIDFLGTASNEQYF	TGTGCCAGTAGTATAGACTTCCTCGGGACAGCTTCTAACGAGCAGTACTTC
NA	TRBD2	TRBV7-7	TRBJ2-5	CASSAGGVPQETQYF	TGTGCTAGCAGCGCCGGGGGGGTCCCCCAAGAGACCCAGTACTTC
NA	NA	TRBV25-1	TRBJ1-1	CASSEPGVGTEAFF	TGTGCCAGCAGTGAGCCAGGGGTTGGCACTGAAGCTTTCTTT
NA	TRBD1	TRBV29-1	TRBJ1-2	CSVRTGGDYGYTF	TGCAGCGTCAGGACAGGAGGGGACTATGGCTACACCTTC
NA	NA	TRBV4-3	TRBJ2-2	CASSQDLGGGSPGELFF	TGCGCCAGCAGCCAAGATCTGGGGGGTGGGTCCCCCGGGGAGCTGTTTTTT